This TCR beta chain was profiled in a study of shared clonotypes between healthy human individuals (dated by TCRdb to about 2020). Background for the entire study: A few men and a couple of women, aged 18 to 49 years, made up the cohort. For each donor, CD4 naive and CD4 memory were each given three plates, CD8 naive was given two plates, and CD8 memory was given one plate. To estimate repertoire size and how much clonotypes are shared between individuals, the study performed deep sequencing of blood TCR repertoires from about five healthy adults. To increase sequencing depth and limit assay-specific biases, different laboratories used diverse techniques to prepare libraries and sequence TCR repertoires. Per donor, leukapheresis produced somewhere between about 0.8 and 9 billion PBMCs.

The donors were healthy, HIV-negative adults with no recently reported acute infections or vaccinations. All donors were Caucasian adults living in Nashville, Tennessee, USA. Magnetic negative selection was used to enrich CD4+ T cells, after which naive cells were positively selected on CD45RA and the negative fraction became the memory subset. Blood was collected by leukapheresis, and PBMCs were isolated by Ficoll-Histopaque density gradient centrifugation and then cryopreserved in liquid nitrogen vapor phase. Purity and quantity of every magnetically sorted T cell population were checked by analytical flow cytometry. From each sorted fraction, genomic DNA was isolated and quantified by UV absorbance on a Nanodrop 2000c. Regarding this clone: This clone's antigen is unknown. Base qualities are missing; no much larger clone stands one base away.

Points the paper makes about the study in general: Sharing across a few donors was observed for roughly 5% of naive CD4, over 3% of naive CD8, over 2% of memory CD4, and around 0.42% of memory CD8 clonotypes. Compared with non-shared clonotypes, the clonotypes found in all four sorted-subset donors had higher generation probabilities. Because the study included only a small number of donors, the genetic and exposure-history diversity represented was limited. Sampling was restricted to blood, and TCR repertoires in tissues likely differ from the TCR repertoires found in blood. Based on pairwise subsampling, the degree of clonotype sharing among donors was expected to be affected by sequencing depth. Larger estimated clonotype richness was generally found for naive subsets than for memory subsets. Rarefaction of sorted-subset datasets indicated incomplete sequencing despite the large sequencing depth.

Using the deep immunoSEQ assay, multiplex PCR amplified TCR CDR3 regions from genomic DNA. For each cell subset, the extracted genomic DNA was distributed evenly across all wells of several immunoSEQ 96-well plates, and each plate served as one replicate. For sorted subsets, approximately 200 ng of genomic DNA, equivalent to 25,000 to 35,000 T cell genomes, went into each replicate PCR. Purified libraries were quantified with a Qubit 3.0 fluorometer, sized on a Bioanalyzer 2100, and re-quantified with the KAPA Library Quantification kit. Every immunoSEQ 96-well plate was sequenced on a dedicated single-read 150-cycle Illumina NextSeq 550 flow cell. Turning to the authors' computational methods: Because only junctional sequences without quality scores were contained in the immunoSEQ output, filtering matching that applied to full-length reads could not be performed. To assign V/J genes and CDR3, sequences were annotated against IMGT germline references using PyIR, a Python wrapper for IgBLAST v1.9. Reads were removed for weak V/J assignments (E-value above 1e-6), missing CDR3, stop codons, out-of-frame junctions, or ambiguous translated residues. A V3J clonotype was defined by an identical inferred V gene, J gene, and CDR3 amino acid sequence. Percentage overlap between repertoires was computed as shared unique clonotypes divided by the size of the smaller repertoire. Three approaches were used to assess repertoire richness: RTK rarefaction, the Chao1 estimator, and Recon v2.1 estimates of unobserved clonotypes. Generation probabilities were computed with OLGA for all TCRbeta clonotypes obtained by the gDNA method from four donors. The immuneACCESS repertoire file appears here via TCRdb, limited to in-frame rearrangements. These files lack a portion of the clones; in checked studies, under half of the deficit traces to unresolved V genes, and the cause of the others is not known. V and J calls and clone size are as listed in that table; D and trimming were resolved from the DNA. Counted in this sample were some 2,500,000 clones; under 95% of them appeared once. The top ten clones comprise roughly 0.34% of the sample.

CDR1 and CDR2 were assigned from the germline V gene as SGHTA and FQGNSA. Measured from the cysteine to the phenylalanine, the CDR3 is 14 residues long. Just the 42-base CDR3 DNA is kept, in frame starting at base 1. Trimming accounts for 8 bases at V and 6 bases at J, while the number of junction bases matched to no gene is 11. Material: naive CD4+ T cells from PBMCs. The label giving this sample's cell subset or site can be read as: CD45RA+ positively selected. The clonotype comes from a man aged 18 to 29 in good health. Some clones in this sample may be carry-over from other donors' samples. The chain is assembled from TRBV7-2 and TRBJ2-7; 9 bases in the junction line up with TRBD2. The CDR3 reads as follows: CASALGLAGSEQYF. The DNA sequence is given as TGTGCCAGCGCCCTCGGCCTAGCGGGATCCGAGCAGTACTTC.